Reported below is one T cell receptor (beta chain). Its antigen is as yet unknown. These data belong to a study of T cells after yellow fever vaccination. As for the study in general: SMART-Seq v4 Ultra Low Input prepared the low-cell-number fractions. Study outcomes and limitations: High-abundance clonotypes from the bulk population could contaminate FACS-sorted repertoires.

This CDR3 spans 17 amino acids. The V segment lost 6 bases and the J segment 0 bases; nucleotides outside the gene matches: 13. The germline CDR1 and CDR2 sequences are DFQATT and SNEGSKA (reference sequence). Via MiXCR, TCRdb re-called the 5' RACE reads, giving one row per CDR3 protein. Of more than 300,000 distinct CDR3 sequences listed, around 10% are singletons. The chain carries TRBV20-1 and TRBJ2-3; 9 nucleotides align to TRBD2. The receptor comes from a man aged 18 to 30 who received the YFV17D yellow fever vaccine. The sequencing here drew on CD4+ T cells sorted from PBMCs, taken 45 days after the yellow fever booster vaccination. The CDR3 coding sequence is TGCAGTGCCAGGCCCCTTGGGCGGGGGGGGAGCACAGATACGCAGTATTTT. This encodes CSARPLGRGGSTDTQYF.